The entry below describes one T cell receptor (beta chain). The junction had 9 bases not matched to a gene; V was cut back by 0 bases and J by 8 bases. Germline assignment: CDR1 SGHRS and CDR2 YFSETQ. This CDR3 is 15 amino acids long. This entry is derived from a study of blood T cell repertoires in COVID-19. The overall study: The United States, Italy and Spain provided the acute and convalescent COVID-19 samples. PBMCs, B-cell-depleted T cells, or T cells were the source of the cDNA or gDNA that made up the material.

It was during active infection that Seattle patients were enrolled and then longitudinally followed. Original processing methods: Estimation of nucleated cell counts relied on the amplification of reference gene primers. The method was immunoSEQ multiplex PCR; TCRdb's version includes in-frame clones alone and lacks a portion of them. V and J calls and clone size follow that table, whereas D and trimming were derived from the DNA. The sample consists of about 230,000 clones, approximately 83% of them appearing once. The TCR comes from a woman aged 25 to 39 with COVID-19, enrolled during active disease. Sequenced: peripheral blood. V gene TRBV5-1 combines with J gene TRBJ2-7, with 9 bases fitting TRBD1. CDR3 sequence reads: CASSLAGTGRRQQYF. The CDR3 DNA sequence: TGCGCCAGCAGCTTGGCGGGGACAGGGCGCCGGCAGCAGTACTTC.